The present entry profiles one T cell receptor (beta chain) with its context. A few counts support this clonotype. Its specific antigen is unknown. No much larger clone exists at a distance of one base, and base qualities are not known. This record comes from a study of T cell repertoires in aging, cancer and after chemotherapy (dated by TCRdb to between 2018 and 2021). For context, the study as a whole: The donors fell into six age groups ranging from 30 or younger to 70 or older, and each group had at least three individuals. TCR repertoires from healthy donor controls were recorded over periods of several months to years and showed clear clonal overlap between repeated samplings. Several million TCR reads were contained in the full dataset. Peripheral blood TCR beta repertoires from healthy donors and cancer patients were profiled to examine immunoaging and T cell reconstitution after chemotherapy. A cohort of 200 to 250 cancer patients (94 with hematological and some 120 with solid cancers) was assembled, and approximately 97 healthy donors were included as a reference group. Study-level results and caveats: In healthy donors, the decline in TCR diversity with age was mainly due to loss of richness, whereas in cancer patients loss of evenness also played a role. In both cancer cohorts, median generation probability rose over the chemotherapy interval, which suggests that the repertoire was reconstituted through rebound thymic output. According to the authors, the repertoire data do not permit conclusions about immunological memory after chemotherapy. Compared with age-matched healthy donors, untreated patients with either hematological or solid cancers had significantly lower TCR diversity in the blood along with higher clonality.

The CDR3 measures 15 amino acids from cysteine to phenylalanine. This entry keeps only the CDR3 DNA: 45 bases, framed from base 1. V ends up 3 bases short and J 5 bases short, with an unmatched junction base count of 6. TCR beta rearrangements were amplified from genomic DNA isolated from peripheral blood, not from sorted cells or RNA. Rearranged TRB sequences spanning V, D and J segments were amplified by multiplex touch-down PCR using a mixed TRB-A/B primer pool. Two consecutive PCR reactions with Phusion HS II polymerase added Illumina adapters and sample indices to the amplicons. Amplicons were gel-purified using the NucleoSpin Gel and PCR Clean-up kit and were subsequently checked with Qubit and an Agilent 2100 Bioanalyzer. Libraries were sequenced on an Illumina MiSeq using 600-cycle, single-indexed, paired-end runs. From the authors' description of their analysis: MiXCR versions 2.12 and 3.0.5 were used to process the TRB sequences. A clone was defined as each unique CDR3 nucleotide sequence, and only productive sequences supported by at least two reads were kept. Repertoire metrics included Shannon diversity, evenness, clonality (one minus evenness), and alpha-parameterized diversity profiles from alpha 0 to 5. The IGoR algorithm was used to calculate generation probabilities of clones in the paired pre- and post-chemotherapy samples. TCRdb reran the public reads through fastp at Q25 and MiXCR, keeping productive beta chains. Every distinct CDR3 protein forms one entry, paired with its most common genes and DNA. TCRdb assigned the V and J calls; the authors' analysis was not used. Here the sample has thousands of distinct CDR3 sequences; roughly two fifths occur a single time. The top ten clones comprise roughly 4% of the sample.

What was sequenced was blood. The clonotype originates from a human donor in good health. The chain is assembled from TRBV12-3 or TRBV12-4 and TRBJ1-2, and 10 bases in between align with TRBD1. The nucleotide sequence is TGTGCCAGCAGTTTGGGACAGGGGATGGAGTATGGCTACACCTTC. Its coded protein is CASSLGQGMEYGYTF.